Following are 9 T cell receptor beta chains from one sample sequenced in a study of cytomegalovirus exposure and HLA in healthy donors. In the PCR, 60 Vbeta and 13 Jbeta primers were used. Method: immunoSEQ multiplex PCR; TCRdb's copy keeps in-frame clones and lacks some. The sample has about 160,000 clones, under 80% seen once; the top ten hold around 2%. The sample taken for sequencing was PBMCs. The receptors derive from a female donor in good health and CMV-seronegative.

The rearrangement links TRBV29-1 to TRBJ1-1; 7 positions match TRBD1. The V segment lost 4 bases and the J segment 2 bases; nucleotides outside the gene matches: 16. This CDR3 spans 17 amino acids. Germline lookup yields CDR1 SQVTM and CDR2 ANQGSEA. The CDR3 protein is CSVGDLRGNPFNTEAFF. DNA of the CDR3: TGCAGCGTTGGGGACCTCAGGGGGAACCCCTTTAACACTGAAGCTTTCTTT.

On this clone itself: The junction departs from germline at one end; a sequencing error may be responsible. The sample carries other DNA sequences with the same CDR3. The gene calls are TRBV7-6 and TRBJ2-3; D is uncertain. Germline CDR1 SGHVS, CDR2 FNYEAQ. The CDR3 contains 13 residues. The CDR3 loop reads CASSQYSTDTQYF. The CDR3 DNA reads TGTGCCAGCAGCCAGTATAGCACGGATACGCAGTATTTT.

The V gene is TRBV5-1, the J gene TRBJ2-1; D gene uncertain. V lost 0 bases to trimming and J lost 1 base, with 11 bases between them. The CDR3 runs to 16 residues. The germline V gene has CDR1 SGHRS and CDR2 YFSETQ. CDR3 region: CASSLETPGSYNEQFF. CDR3 nucleotides: TGCGCCAGCAGCTTGGAGACACCTGGATCCTACAATGAGCAGTTCTTC.

The genes are TRBV4-1 and TRBJ2-2; D possibly corresponds to TRBD2 (6 bases). CDR1 is MGHRA and CDR2 is YSYEKL in the germline V gene. The CDR3 sequence is 16 residues long. V lost 0 bases and J 4 bases, leaving 12 bases between the germline ends. The CDR3 DNA reads as TGCGCCAGCAGCCAAGATGGCGGGATGGGCACCGGGGAGCTGTTTTTT. Translated: CASSQDGGMGTGELFF.

The V call is TRBV4-1, the J call TRBJ2-7; 8 bases match TRBD1. Germline assignment: CDR1 MGHRA and CDR2 YSYEKL. V lost 0 bases and J lost 3; bases outside the gene matches: 16. The CDR3 is made up of 19 amino acids. The CDR3 spells CASSQESRTGSMLDYEQYF. The CDR3 DNA is TGCGCCAGCAGCCAAGAATCCCGGACAGGGTCTATGTTAGACTACGAGCAGTACTTC.

This sequence joins TRBV6-1 and TRBJ1-5; 9 bases map to TRBD1. The V and J ends lost 5 bases and 4 bases, in that order; junction bases with no gene match: 3. The germline V gene has CDR1 MNHNS and CDR2 SASEGT. The CDR3 covers 14 residues. CDR3 sequence: CASSPGTGNQPQHF. The CDR3 coding sequence is TGTGCCAGCAGTCCCGGGACAGGGAATCAGCCCCAGCATTTT.

The chain combines TRBV7-3 with TRBJ2-1; TRBD2 is a possible D gene (6 bases). Germline V gene lookup returns CDR1 SGHTA and CDR2 FQGTGA. Trimming left V 2 bases short and J 7 bases short, with 18 bases between. This CDR3 has 16 residues. The CDR3 nucleotides read TGTGCCAGCAGCTTAGGTCCGGGACTGGGCATAAATGAGCAGTTCTTC. Protein product: CASSLGPGLGINEQFF.

As concerns this clone: Other DNA sequences in the sample encode the same CDR3. The chain uses TRBV11-3 and TRBJ2-3; D not resolved. The CDR3 consists of 13 residues. V was cut by 1 base and J by 2 bases, with 4 bases left in between. Germline lookup yields CDR1 SGHNT and CDR2 YENEEA. This CDR3 is CASSLGATDTQYF. CDR3 coding DNA: TGTGCCAGCAGCTTAGGGGCCACAGATACGCAGTATTTT.

CDR3 nucleotides: TGTGCCAGCAGCTTGGGTGCGGGGTGGGAGCAGTACTTC. This codes for CASSLGAGWEQYF. This chain links TRBV5-6 with TRBJ2-7; a possible D gene is TRBD2 (6 bases). Germline CDR1 is SGHDT and CDR2 is YYEEEE. The CDR3 length is 13 residues. V was shortened by 0 bases and J by 7 bases, with 11 bases between the two germline ends.